This T cell receptor beta chain emerged from a study of regulatory dendritic cells for organ transplantation. Study-level points and caveats: Between individuals, the alloreactive memory CD8+ T cell pool differed considerably. Of resting T cell subsets, memory CD8+ had the most alloreactive clonotypes. Regulatory dendritic cells appeared to expand memory CD8+ clones less than mature ones.

A note on this clone: The antigen is undetermined.

V shed 3 bases and J 6 bases; nucleotides not matched to a gene: 4. CDR3 size: 13 residues. From germline, CDR1 is GTSNPN and CDR2 SVGIG (reference sequence). TCRdb keeps only in-frame clones here, not all; method: immunoSEQ multiplex PCR. The profile shows some 10,000 clones, roughly two thirds of them singletons. V and J are TRBV30 and TRBJ1-2; 10 bases match TRBD1. The material sequenced was memory CD8+ T cells from blood. The subset denotes: CD45RO+ memory T cells. The origin of this receptor is a human donor in good health. CDR3 sequence: CAWSIGTGDGYTF. CDR3 DNA: TGTGCCTGGAGCATCGGGACAGGGGATGGCTACACCTTC.